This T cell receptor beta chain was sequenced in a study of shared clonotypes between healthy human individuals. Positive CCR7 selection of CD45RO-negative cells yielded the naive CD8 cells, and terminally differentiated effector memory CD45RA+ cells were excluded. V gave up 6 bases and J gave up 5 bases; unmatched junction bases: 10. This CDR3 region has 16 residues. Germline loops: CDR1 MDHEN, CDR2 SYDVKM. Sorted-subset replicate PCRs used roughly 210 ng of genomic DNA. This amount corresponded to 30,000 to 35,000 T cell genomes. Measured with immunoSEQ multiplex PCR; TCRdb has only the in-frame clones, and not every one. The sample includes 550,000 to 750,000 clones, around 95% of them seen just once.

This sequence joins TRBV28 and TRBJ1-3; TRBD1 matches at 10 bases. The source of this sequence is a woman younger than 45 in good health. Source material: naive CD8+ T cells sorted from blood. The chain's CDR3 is CASSEGRQGARNTIYF. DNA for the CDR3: TGTGCCAGCAGCGAGGGACGACAGGGGGCTAGAAACACCATATATTTT.